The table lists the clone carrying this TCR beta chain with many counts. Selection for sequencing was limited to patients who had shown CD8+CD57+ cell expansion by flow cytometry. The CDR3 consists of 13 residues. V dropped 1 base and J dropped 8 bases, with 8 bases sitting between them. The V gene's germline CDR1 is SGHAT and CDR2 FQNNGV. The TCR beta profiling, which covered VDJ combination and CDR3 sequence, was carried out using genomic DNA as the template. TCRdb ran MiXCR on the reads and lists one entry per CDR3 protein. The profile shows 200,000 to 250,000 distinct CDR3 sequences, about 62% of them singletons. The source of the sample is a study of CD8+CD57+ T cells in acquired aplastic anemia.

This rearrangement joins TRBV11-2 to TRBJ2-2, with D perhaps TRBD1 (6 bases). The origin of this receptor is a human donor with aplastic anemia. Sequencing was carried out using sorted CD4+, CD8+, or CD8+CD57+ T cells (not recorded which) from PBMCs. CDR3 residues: CASSLVGTGELFF. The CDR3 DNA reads TGTGCCAGCAGCTTAGTTGGGACAGGGGAGCTGTTTTTT. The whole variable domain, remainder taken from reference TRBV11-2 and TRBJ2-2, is EAGVAQSPRYKIIEKRQSVAFWCNPISGHATLYWYQQILGQGPKLLIQFQNNGVVDDSQLPKDRFSAERLKGVDSTLKIQPAKLEDSAVYLCASSLVGTGELFFGEGSRLTVL.